One and the same sample provided the 10 T cell receptor beta chains below, sequenced in a study of blood T cells in healthy people across ages. Through a sample-barcoded 5' primer and a J-beta primer mix, a second PCR was run for about 6 to 12 cycles. TCRdb recomputed calls from the 5' RACE reads with MiXCR, one row per CDR3 protein. The table has approximately 810,000 distinct CDR3 sequences, under 40% seen once. The sample consisted of blood. Every receptor here comes from a man aged 18 to 30 in good health.

About this clonotype itself: Since the CDR3 does not end with the conserved phenylalanine or tryptophan, this likely comes from a read error. This CDR3 is CASSPTRNGYTL. The CDR3 region has the DNA TGTGCCAGCAGCCCGACAAGGAATGGCTACACCCTC. The J gene is TRBJ1-2, the V gene TRBV5-6, with D hard to call. This CDR3 is 12 amino acids long. V was pared by 4 bases and J by 6 bases, with 10 bases between. Germline V gene lookup returns CDR1 SGHDT and CDR2 YYEEEE.

This clonotype occurred a few times. The chain uses TRBV30 and TRBJ2-7, with D possibly called TRBD1 or TRBD2 (5 bases each). V was trimmed by 6 bases and J by 1 base, leaving 10 bases between them. The germline CDR1 and CDR2 sequences are GTSNPN and SVGIG (reference sequence). The CDR3 sequence is 12 residues long. The CDR3 sequence: CACGTSSYEQYF. The CDR3, as DNA: TGTGCCTGCGGGACCTCTTCCTACGAGCAGTACTTC.

The chain carries TRBV4-3 and TRBJ2-1; D ambiguous. The germline V gene encodes CDR1 LGHNA and CDR2 YSLEER. Trimming removed 0 bases at V and 4 bases at J, with 10 bases between. The CDR3 has 15 amino acids. The CDR3 is CASSQDVAAYNEQFF. The CDR3 DNA reads TGCGCCAGCAGCCAAGATGTGGCAGCTTACAATGAGCAGTTCTTC.

This chain connects TRBV30 to TRBJ1-2; 12 bases fit TRBD1. Germline loops: CDR1 GTSNPN, CDR2 SVGIG (reference sequence). The trim removed 3 bases at V and 10 bases at J, leaving 15 bases unmatched. The CDR3 is 16 residues long. The CDR3 DNA sequence: TGTGCCTGGAGCCAACCCGGGACAGGGGGCCTTAATGACTACACCTTC. Amino acids: CAWSQPGTGGLNDYTF.

The rearrangement links TRBV7-3 to TRBJ2-2; 7 bases are shared with TRBD1. Looked up from germline, CDR1 is SGHTA and CDR2 is FQGTGA. V lost 3 bases to trimming and J lost 4 bases; unmatched junction nucleotides: 8. This CDR3 region has 16 residues. CDR3 nucleotides: TGTGCCAGCAGCTTGTCCATAGACAGGGTCACCGGGGAGCTGTTTTTT. Translation gives CASSLSIDRVTGELFF.

The chain links TRBV7-2 to TRBJ2-5; D is possibly TRBD2 (6 bases). Germline V gene lookup returns CDR1 SGHTA and CDR2 FQGNSA. The germline V and J ends were trimmed by 5 bases and 5 bases, with 12 bases remaining between them. The CDR3 sequence is 13 residues long. This CDR3 is CASSAGIIETQYF. The CDR3 region has the DNA TGTGCCAGCAGCGCGGGAATCATTGAGACCCAGTACTTC. Full variable domain (missing parts from reference TRBV7-2 and TRBJ2-5): GAGVSQSPSNKVTEKGKDVELRCDPISGHTALYWYRQSLGQGLEFLIYFQGNSAPDKSGLPSDRFSAERTGGSVSTLTIQRTQQEDSAVYLCASSAGIIETQYFGPGTRLLVL.

The chain has TRBV7-6 and TRBJ2-3; perhaps D is TRBD1 or TRBD2 (5 bases each). Germline-derived CDR1 and CDR2 are SGHVS and FNYEAQ. The CDR3 extends over 15 amino acids. With 5 bases removed from V and 2 bases from J, the gap between germline ends came to 14 bases. CDR3 sequence: CASSPRDGYTDTQYF. The CDR3 DNA is TGTGCCAGCAGCCCCCGGGACGGATACACAGATACGCAGTATTTT.

This clonotype was detected only a few times. V is TRBV10-3 and J is TRBJ2-2; 9 bases map to TRBD1. Trimming removed 6 bases from V and 3 bases from J; junction bases left unmatched: 5. Germline V gives CDR1 ENHRY, CDR2 SYGVKD. The CDR3 is 15 residues long. The chain's CDR3 is CAIRGTGSDTGELFF. The CDR3 coding sequence is TGTGCCATCAGGGGGACAGGGTCGGACACCGGGGAGCTGTTTTTT.

This clonotype was seen ten or more times. In DNA, the CDR3 is TGTGCCAGCAGCTTAGCCTCTACCGGGGAGCAGTACTTC. Translated: CASSLASTGEQYF. The rearrangement joins TRBV7-6 to TRBJ2-7; D not certain. The CDR3 loop spans 13 amino acids. Germline CDR1 reads SGHVS; CDR2 reads FNYEAQ. The germline V and J ends were trimmed by 0 bases and 7 bases, with 10 bases remaining between them.

This clonotype was seen a handful of times. This chain uses TRBV12-3 or TRBV12-4 with TRBJ2-4, with D perhaps matching TRBD1 or TRBD2 (7 bases each). V was cut by 2 bases and J by 8 bases, with 10 bases left in between. The CDR3 length is 13 residues. CDR3 residues: CASSLPGGDIQYF. DNA of the CDR3: TGTGCCAGCAGTTTACCAGGGGGGGACATTCAGTACTTC.